The TCR beta chain described here comes from a study of T cells in Graves' hyperthyroidism and ophthalmopathy (dated by TCRdb to about 2019). Turning to the overall study: Peripheral blood was sampled at the time of initial diagnosis, prior to any treatment. To identify TCR V-J signatures that set the groups apart, the researchers used a discovery cohort of more than 95 patients, made up of 43 with Graves' ophthalmopathy and about 60 with stable Graves' hyperthyroidism. Prospective prediction of ophthalmopathy was tested in an independent validation cohort of 18 to 20 hyperthyroidism patients and some 17 patients who later progressed to ophthalmopathy. For training and testing, the 100 or so patients in the discovery cohort were randomly divided in a 7:3 ratio. In addition, the study compared T-cell repertoires in thyroid tissue and in blood from about six Graves' hyperthyroidism patients. After sampling, hyperthyroidism patients received methimazole starting at 30 mg daily, and ophthalmopathy patients received high-dose intravenous methylprednisolone. TCR Vbeta CDR3 sequencing of approximately 140 peripheral blood samples (over 40 ophthalmopathy, some 75 hyperthyroidism and 17 progressor patients) is reported in the paper.

The TCR beta CDR3 regions were amplified from the RNA transcripts. A first-round RT-PCR of the TCR CDR3 used the HTBI primer set with the Qiagen OneStep RT-PCR kit. A second multiplex PCR round built the libraries, followed by size selection and purification. The libraries were sequenced on an Illumina HiSeq2000 using paired-end 100 bp reads. Regarding the original processing steps: Raw data were processed with SOAPnuke, discarding reads with adapters, uncalled bases, mean Phred below 15, or no exact constant-primer or identifier match. High-quality paired reads were merged using COPE v1.2.5, and each unique nucleotide sequence was defined as a clonotype. MiTCR v1.1 was used to align clonotypes to the IMGT TRBV, TRBD and TRBJ reference segments. Analysis was restricted to V-J combinations with a frequency above 0.0001, which covered about 99% of repertoires. A TCS score was defined as the ratio of F50 (clonal expansion) to E x V (chaos), with BLOSUM62-based TCRdist applied between CDR3 peptides within each V-J. Welch's t-statistics and random forest reduced just over 500 V-J features to under 15, which were used in a naive Bayes classifier (R e1071). The public sequencing data were trimmed at Q25 with fastp and processed into clonotypes with MiXCR by TCRdb, which kept only in-frame beta chains. Under each unique CDR3 protein, matching rows form one entry showing the most common genes and DNA. TCRdb, not the authors, supplied the V and J calls. Counted in this sample were around 400,000 distinct CDR3 sequences; about 16% of them appeared once. In total, the top ten clones hold roughly a fifth of the sample.

Ophthalmopathy patients had moderately to severely active disease, Clinical Activity Score of at least 3, NOSPECS grade of at least 4, and duration under 3 months. The study excluded patients with uncontrolled infections, other autoimmune diseases, pregnancy or lactation. Diagnoses were based on clinical symptoms, serum thyroxine and TRAb, thyroid ultrasound and orbital computed tomography. PBMCs were isolated from 7.5 to 10 ml of fresh peripheral blood by Ficoll-Paque density gradient centrifugation. Total RNA was extracted using Trizol reagent, and RNA quality was assessed on an Agilent 2100 Bioanalyzer. Including the terminal cysteine and phenylalanine, the CDR3 comprises 12 residues. CDR3 DNA only is kept here, 36 bases in frame from base 1. V lost 7 bases and J lost 9 bases; the stretch between them is 13 bases long. Sequences SNHLY (CDR1) and FYNNEI (CDR2) are obtained from the germline V gene.

Broader findings and caveats from the paper: A model built on a 13 V-J signature distinguished ophthalmopathy from stable hyperthyroidism, reaching around 87% sensitivity and under 84% specificity in cross-validation and 80%/75% in testing. Sample size was not statistically predetermined, and blinding of investigators to group allocation was not performed. Most expanded thyroid clonotypes (frequency above 0.001) were also found in blood, which suggests that blood repertoires may mirror thyroid immune responses. In validation, progression to ophthalmopathy was predicted by the model with nearly 71% sensitivity and 72% to 85% specificity, a median of roughly six months before onset.

As concerns this clonotype: Its antigen is currently not known. There are no base qualities to consult, and no much larger clone falls within one base.

The sequenced sample consisted of blood. The receptor chain draws on TRBV2 and TRBJ1-5; no D segment can be confidently identified. The sequence was obtained from a woman in her sixties with Graves' ophthalmopathy. The nucleotide sequence reads TGTGCCAGCAACGGCCACTACGGGCCCCAGCATTTT. This gives the protein CASNGHYGPQHF.